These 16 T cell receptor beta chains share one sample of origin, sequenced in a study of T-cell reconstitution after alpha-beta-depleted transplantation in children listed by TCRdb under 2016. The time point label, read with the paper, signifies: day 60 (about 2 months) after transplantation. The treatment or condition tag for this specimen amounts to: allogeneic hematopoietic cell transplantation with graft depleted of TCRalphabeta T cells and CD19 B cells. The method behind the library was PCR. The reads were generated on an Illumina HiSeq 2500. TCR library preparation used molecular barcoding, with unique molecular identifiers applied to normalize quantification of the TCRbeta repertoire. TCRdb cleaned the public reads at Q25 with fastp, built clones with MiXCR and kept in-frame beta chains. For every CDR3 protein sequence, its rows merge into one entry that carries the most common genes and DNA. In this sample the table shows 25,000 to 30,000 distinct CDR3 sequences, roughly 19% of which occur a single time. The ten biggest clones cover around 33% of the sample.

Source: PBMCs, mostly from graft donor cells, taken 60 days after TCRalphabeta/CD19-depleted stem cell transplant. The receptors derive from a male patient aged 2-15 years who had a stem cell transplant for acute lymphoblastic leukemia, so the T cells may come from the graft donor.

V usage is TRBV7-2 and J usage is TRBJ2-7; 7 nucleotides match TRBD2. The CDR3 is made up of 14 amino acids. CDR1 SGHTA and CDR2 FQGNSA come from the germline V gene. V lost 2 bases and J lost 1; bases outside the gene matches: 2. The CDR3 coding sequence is TGTGCCAGCAGCTTATCAGCGGGGTCCTACGAGCAGTACTTC. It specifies CASSLSAGSYEQYF.

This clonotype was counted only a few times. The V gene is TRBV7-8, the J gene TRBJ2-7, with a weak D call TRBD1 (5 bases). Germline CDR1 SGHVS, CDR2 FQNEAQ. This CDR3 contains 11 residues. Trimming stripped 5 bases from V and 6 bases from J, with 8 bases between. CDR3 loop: CASSNRFEQYF. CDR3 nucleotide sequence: TGTGCCAGCAGCAACAGGTTCGAGCAGTACTTC.

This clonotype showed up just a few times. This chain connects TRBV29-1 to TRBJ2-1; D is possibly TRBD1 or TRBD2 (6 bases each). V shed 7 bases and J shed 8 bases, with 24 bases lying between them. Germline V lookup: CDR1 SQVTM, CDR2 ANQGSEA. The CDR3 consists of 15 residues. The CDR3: CSGYPGHGRLDEQFF. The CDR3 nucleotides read TGCAGCGGGTACCCGGGACACGGGAGATTGGATGAGCAGTTCTTC.

The CDR3 protein is CASSEGRGSGELFF. CDR3 DNA sequence: TGTGCCAGCAGCGAGGGCAGGGGTTCCGGGGAGCTGTTTTTT. This chain links TRBV11-3 with TRBJ2-2; tentatively, D is TRBD1 (6 bases). Germline V CDR1 and CDR2: SGHNT, YENEEA. V lost 5 bases and J 6 bases, leaving 13 bases between the germline ends. The CDR3 is made up of 14 amino acids. The full variable domain, completed using reference TRBV11-3 and TRBJ2-2, is EAGVVQSPRYKIIEKKQPVAFWCNPISGHNTLYWYLQNLGQGPELLIRYENEEAVDDSQLPKDRFSAERLKGVDSTLKIQPAELGDSAVYLCASSEGRGSGELFFGEGSRLTVL.

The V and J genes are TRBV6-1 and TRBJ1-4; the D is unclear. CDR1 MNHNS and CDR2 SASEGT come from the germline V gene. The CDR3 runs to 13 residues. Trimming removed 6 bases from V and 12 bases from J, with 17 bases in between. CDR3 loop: CASSQTALRELFF. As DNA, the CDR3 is TGTGCCAGCAGCCAAACGGCCCTTAGGGAACTGTTTTTT.

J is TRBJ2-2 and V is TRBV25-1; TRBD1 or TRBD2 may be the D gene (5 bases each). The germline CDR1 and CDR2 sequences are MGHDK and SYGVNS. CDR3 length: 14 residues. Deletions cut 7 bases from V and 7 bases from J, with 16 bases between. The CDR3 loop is CASKGPTGSGELFF. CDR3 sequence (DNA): TGTGCCAGCAAGGGACCCACGGGAAGCGGGGAGCTGTTTTTT.

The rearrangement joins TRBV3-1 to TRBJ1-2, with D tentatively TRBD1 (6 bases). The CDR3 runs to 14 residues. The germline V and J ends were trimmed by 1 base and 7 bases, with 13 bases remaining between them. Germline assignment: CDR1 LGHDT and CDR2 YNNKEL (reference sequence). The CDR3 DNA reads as TGTGCCAGCAGCCAAGTGACCGGACAGTTTGGCTACACCTTC. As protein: CASSQVTGQFGYTF.

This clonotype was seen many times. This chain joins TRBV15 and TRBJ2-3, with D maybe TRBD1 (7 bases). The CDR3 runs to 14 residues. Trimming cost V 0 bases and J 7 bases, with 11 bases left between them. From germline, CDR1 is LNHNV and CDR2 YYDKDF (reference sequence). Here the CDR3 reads CATSRDQGGNTQYF. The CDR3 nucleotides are TGTGCCACCAGCAGAGATCAGGGGGGAAATACGCAGTATTTT.

The CDR3 reads CASSQDLGWGQETQYF. The CDR3 bases are TGTGCCAGCAGCCAAGATCTTGGTTGGGGGCAAGAGACCCAGTACTTC. The genes are TRBV14 and TRBJ2-5; either TRBD1 or TRBD2 may fit D (5 bases each). From germline, CDR1 is SGHDN and CDR2 FVKESK. The CDR3 spans 16 residues. The V and J ends lost 0 bases and 2 bases respectively, with 13 bases between them.

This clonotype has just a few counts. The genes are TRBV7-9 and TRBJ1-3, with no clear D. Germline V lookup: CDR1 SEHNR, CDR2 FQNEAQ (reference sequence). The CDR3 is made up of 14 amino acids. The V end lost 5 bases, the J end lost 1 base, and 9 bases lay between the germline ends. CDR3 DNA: TGTGCCAGCAGCCAAATCGGGTCTGGAAACACCATATATTTT. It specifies CASSQIGSGNTIYF.

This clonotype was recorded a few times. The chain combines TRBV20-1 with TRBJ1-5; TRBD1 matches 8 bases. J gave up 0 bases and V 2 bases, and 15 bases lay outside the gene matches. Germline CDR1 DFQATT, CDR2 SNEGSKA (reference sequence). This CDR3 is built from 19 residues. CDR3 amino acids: CSARPRDRLPHYSNQPQHF. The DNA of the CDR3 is TGCAGTGCTAGACCCCGGGACAGGCTCCCACACTATAGCAATCAGCCCCAGCATTTT.

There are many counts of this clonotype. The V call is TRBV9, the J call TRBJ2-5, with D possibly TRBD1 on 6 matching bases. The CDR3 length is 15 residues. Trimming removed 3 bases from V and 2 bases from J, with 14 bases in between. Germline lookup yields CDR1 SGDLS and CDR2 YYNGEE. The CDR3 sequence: CASSGFTGYQETQYF. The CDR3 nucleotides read TGTGCCAGCAGCGGATTCACAGGGTATCAAGAGACCCAGTACTTC.

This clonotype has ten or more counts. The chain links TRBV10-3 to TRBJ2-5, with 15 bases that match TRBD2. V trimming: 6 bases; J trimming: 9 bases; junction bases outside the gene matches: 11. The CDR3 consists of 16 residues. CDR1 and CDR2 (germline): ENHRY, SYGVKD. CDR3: CAISGTSGRTKGPQYF. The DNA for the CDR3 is TGTGCCATCAGCGGGACTAGCGGGAGGACAAAGGGCCCCCAGTACTTC.

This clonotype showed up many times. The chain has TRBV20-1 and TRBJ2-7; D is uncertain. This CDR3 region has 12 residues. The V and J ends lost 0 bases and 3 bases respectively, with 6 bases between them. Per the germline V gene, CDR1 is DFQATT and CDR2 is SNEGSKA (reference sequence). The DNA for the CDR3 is TGCAGTGCTAGAGATCAGGACTACGAGCAGTACTTC. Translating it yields CSARDQDYEQYF.

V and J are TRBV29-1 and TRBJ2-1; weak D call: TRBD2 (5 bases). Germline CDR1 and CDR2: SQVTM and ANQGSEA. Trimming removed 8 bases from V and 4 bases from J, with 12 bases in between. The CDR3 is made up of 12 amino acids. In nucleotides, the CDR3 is TGCAGCTGCGGGTCTTTATACAATGAGCAGTTCTTC. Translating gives CSCGSLYNEQFF.

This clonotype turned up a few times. The CDR3 coding sequence is TGTGCCAGCAGTTTTGGGACAGGTCTTCGCAATCAGCCCCAGCATTTT. This sequence encodes CASSFGTGLRNQPQHF. V gene TRBV28 combines with J gene TRBJ1-5, with 8 bases aligning to TRBD1. CDR1 is MDHEN, CDR2 SYDVKM, per germline. This CDR3 spans 16 amino acids. V shed 3 bases and J 2 bases; nucleotides not matched to a gene: 6.